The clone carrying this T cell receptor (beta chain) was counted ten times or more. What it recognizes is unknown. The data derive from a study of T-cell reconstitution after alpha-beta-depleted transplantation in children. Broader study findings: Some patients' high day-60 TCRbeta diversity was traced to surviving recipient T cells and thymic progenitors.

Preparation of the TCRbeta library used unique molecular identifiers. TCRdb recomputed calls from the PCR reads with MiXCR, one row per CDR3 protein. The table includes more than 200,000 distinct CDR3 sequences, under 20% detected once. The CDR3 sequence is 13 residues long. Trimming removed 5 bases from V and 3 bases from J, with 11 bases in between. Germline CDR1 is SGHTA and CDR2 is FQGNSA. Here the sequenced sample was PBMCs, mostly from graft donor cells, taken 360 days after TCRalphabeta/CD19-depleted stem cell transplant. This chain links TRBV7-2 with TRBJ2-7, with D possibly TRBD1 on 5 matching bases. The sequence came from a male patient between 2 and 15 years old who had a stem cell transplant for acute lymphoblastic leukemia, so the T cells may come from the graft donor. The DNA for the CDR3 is TGTGCCAGCAGCCCTGCAGGGCTCTACGAGCAGTACTTC. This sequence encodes CASSPAGLYEQYF.